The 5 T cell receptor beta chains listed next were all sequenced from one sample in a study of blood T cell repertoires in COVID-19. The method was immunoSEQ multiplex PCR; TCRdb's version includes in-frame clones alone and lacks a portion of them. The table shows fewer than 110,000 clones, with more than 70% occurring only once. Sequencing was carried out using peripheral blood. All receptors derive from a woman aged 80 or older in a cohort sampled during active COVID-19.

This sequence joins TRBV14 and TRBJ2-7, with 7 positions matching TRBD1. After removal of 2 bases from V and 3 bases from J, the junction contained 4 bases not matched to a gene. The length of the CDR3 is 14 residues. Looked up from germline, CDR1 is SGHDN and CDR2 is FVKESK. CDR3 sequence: CASSQPGTVYEQYF. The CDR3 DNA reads TGTGCCAGCAGCCAACCTGGGACAGTCTACGAGCAGTACTTC. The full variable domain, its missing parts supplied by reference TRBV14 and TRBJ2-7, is EAGVTQFPSHSVIEKGQTVTLRCDPISGHDNLYWYRRVMGKEIKFLLHFVKESKQDESGMPNNRFLAERTGGTYSTLKVQPAELEDSGVYFCASSQPGTVYEQYFGPGTRLTVT.

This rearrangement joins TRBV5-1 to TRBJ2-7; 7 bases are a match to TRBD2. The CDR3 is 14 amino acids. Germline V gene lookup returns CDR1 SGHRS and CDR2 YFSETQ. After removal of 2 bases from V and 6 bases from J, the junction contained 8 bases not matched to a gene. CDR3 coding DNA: TGCGCCAGCAGCTTATCTGGTCGGGGGGTCGAGCAGTACTTC. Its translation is CASSLSGRGVEQYF.

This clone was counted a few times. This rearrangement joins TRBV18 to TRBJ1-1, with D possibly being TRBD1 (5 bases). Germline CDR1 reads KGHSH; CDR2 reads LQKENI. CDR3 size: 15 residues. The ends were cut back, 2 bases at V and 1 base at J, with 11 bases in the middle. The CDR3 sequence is CASSPGLGRNTEAFF. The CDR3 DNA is TGTGCCAGCTCACCAGGGCTGGGGCGGAACACTGAAGCTTTCTTT.

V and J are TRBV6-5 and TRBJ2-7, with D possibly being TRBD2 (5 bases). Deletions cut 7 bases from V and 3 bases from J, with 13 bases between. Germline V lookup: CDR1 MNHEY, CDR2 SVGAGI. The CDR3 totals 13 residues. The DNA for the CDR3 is TGTGCCAGCACCAAAGCGGACGTCTACGAGCAGTACTTC. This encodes CASTKADVYEQYF.

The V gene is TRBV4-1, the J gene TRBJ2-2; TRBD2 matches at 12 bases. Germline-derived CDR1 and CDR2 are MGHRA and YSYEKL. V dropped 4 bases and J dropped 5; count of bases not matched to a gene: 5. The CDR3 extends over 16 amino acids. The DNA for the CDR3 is TGCGCCAGCAGCCCAGGACTAGCGGGAAAAACCGGGGAGCTGTTTTTT. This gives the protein CASSPGLAGKTGELFF.